The rows below give T cell receptor beta chains drawn from one sample of a study of blood T cell repertoires in COVID-19. This table comes from immunoSEQ multiplex PCR, and its TCRdb copy is limited to in-frame clones, with some not included. The data hold around 70,000 clones, with roughly 82% observed a single time. Sequencing was done on a sample of peripheral blood. The receptors derive from a woman aged 55 to 70 with acute or convalescent COVID-19. Each CDR3 is given with its conserved first and last residue. The order of the fields is clone size, D gene, J gene, CDR3 length, V gene, CDR3 DNA, CDR3 protein. A D gene is named only where the DNA matches it firmly. Size is stated for part of the rows, as once, few or many counts, or as a class when the clone is expanded.

-	TRBD2	TRBJ2-1	16	TRBV6-6	TGTGCCAGCAGCCCTCTTCTAGCGGGCATTTACAATGAGCAGTTCTTC	CASSPLLAGIYNEQFF
once	-	TRBJ1-5	14	TRBV15	TGTGCCACCAGCAGAGTCGGGGGGATCCAGCCCCAGCATTTT	CATSRVGGIQPQHF
-	-	TRBJ2-1	16	TRBV25-1	TGTGCCACCCAAGGGGGAGAGACTAGCCGGTCCAATGAGCAGTTCTTC	CATQGGETSRSNEQFF
-	TRBD1	TRBJ1-2	15	TRBV29-1	TGCAGCGTACCGGGACAGGAAGGTTTCGGTTCCGGCTACACCTTC	CSVPGQEGFGSGYTF
-	TRBD1	TRBJ2-3	15	TRBV18	TGTGCCAGCTCACCAGACAGGGGGCGCACAGATACGCAGTATTTT	CASSPDRGRTDTQYF
-	-	TRBJ1-3	12	TRBV12-3/TRBV12-4	TGTGCCAGCAGTTTACCGGGAAACACCATATATTTT	CASSLPGNTIYF
-	-	TRBJ2-5	15	TRBV3-1/TRBV3-2	TGTGCCAGCAGCCAAGAAGCACTAGCATTGAAGACCCAGTACTTC	CASSQEALALKTQYF
-	-	TRBJ2-2	13	TRBV2	TGTGCCAGCAGTCAAAAACTCACCGGGGAGCTGTTTTTT	CASSQKLTGELFF
-	-	TRBJ1-1	13	TRBV7-6	TGTGCCAGCAGCTTAGGTCCGGACACTGAAGCTTTCTTT	CASSLGPDTEAFF
-	-	TRBJ2-1	12	TRBV5-1	TGCGCCAGCAGCCTTGGGGAGAATGAGCAGTTCTTC	CASSLGENEQFF
-	TRBD1	TRBJ2-7	13	TRBV20-1	TGCAGTGCTAGTCCCGGGACAGAGTACGAGCAGTACTTC	CSASPGTEYEQYF
-	-	TRBJ2-5	14	TRBV2	TGTGCCAGCGACCCCCTACGAGGAAAAGAGACCCAGTACTTC	CASDPLRGKETQYF
-	TRBD2	TRBJ2-2	15	TRBV2	TGTGCCAGCAGTGCCGCTCAGGGAGGGGCCGGGGAGCTGTTTTTT	CASSAAQGGAGELFF
-	TRBD1	TRBJ1-4	16	TRBV5-6	TGTGCCAGCAGCTCCCTTCCGGACAGGGGAGGGGAAAAACTGTTTTTT	CASSSLPDRGGEKLFF
-	TRBD2	TRBJ2-3	15	TRBV2	TGTGCCAGCACCCTAACTAGCGGGAGGGCAGATACGCAGTATTTT	CASTLTSGRADTQYF
once	TRBD1	TRBJ1-2	13	TRBV11-2	TGTGCCAGCAGCAGGGACAGGAGCTATGGCTACACCTTC	CASSRDRSYGYTF
-	-	TRBJ2-2	15	TRBV7-9	TGTGCCAGCAGCTTAGGGCAGGCGAACACCGGGGAGCTGTTTTTT	CASSLGQANTGELFF
-	TRBD1	TRBJ2-5	15	TRBV30	TGTGCCTGGAGTAAAAAAGGGACAGGGCAGGAGACCCAGTACTTC	CAWSKKGTGQETQYF
-	TRBD1	TRBJ1-2	14	TRBV9	TGTGCCAGCAAAAAGGGACAGGACCACTATGGCTACACCTTC	CASKKGQDHYGYTF
-	-	TRBJ2-5	14	TRBV7-9	TGTGCCAGCAGCTTGGGGGGGCTCCCAGAGACCCAGTACTTC	CASSLGGLPETQYF
-	-	TRBJ1-6	13	TRBV7-9	TGTGCCAGCAGCGCCAGCTATAATTCACCCCTCCACTTT	CASSASYNSPLHF
-	TRBD2	TRBJ2-7	14	TRBV27	TGTGCCAGCAGTTTAGCGGGAGAAGGCTACGAGCAGTACTTC	CASSLAGEGYEQYF